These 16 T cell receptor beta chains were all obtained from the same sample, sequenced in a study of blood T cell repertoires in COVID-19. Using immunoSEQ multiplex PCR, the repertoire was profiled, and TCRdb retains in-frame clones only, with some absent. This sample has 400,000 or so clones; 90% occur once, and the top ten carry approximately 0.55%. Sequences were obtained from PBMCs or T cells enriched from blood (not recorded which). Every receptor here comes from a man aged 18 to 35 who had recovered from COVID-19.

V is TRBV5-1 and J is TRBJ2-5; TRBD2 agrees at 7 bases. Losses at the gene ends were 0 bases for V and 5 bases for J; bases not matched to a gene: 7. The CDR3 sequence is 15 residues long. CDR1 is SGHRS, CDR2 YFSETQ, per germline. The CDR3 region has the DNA TGCGCCAGCAGCTTGGCGGGGGGACTGGGGGAGACCCAGTACTTC. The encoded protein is CASSLAGGLGETQYF.

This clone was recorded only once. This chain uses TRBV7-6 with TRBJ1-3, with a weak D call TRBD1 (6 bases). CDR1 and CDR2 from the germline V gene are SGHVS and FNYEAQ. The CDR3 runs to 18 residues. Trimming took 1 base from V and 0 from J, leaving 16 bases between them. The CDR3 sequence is CASSLGQGRRSSGNTIYF. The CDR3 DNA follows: TGTGCCAGCAGCTTAGGGCAGGGGAGACGATCCTCTGGAAACACCATATATTTT.

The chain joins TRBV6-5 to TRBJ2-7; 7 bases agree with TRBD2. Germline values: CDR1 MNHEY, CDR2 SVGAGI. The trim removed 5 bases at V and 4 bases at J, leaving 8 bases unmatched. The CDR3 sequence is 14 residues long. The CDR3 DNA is TGTGCCAGCAGTCACCAGCGGGACCTTTACGAGCAGTACTTC. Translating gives CASSHQRDLYEQYF.

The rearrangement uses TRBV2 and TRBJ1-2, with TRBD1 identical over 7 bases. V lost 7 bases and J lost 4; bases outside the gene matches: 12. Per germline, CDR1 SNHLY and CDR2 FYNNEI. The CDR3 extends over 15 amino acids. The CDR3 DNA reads TGTGCCAGCAACCCGCCCGGGACAGCTACCTATGGCTACACCTTC. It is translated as CASNPPGTATYGYTF.

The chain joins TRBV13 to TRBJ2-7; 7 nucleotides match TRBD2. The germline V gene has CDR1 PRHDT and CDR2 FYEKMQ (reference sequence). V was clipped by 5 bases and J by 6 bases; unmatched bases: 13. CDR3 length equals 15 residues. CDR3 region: CASSPRGLGTVEQYF. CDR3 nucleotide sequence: TGTGCCAGCAGCCCGCGTGGACTAGGAACTGTCGAGCAGTACTTC.

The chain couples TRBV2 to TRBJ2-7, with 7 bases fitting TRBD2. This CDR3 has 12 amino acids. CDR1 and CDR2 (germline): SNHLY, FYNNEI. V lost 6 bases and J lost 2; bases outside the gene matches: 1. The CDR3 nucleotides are TGTGCCAGCAGACTAGCGACCTACGAGCAGTACTTC. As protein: CASRLATYEQYF.

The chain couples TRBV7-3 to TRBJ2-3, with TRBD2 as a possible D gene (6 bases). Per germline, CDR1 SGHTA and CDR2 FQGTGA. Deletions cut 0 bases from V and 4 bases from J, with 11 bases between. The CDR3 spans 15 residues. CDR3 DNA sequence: TGTGCCAGCAGCTTAACGGCGGGGCGGGCAGATACGCAGTATTTT. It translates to CASSLTAGRADTQYF.

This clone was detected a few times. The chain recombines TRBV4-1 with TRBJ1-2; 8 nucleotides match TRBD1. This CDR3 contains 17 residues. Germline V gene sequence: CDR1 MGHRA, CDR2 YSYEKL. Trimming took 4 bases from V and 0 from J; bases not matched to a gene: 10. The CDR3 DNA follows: TGCGCCAGCAGCCTAACACTAGCGACAGGGGCTAACTATGGCTACACCTTC. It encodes CASSLTLATGANYGYTF.

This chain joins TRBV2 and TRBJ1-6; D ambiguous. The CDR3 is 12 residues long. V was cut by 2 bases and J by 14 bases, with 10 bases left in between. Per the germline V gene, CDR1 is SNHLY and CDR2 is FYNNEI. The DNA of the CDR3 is TGTGCCAGCAGTGAAAGAGGGTGGGCCCTCCACTTT. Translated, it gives CASSERGWALHF.

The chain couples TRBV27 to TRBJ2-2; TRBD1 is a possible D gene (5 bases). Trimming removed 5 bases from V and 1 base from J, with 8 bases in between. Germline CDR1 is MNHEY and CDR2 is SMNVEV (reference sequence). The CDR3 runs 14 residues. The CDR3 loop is CASSPGQNTGELFF. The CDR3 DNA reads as TGTGCCAGCAGTCCCGGACAGAACACCGGGGAGCTGTTTTTT.

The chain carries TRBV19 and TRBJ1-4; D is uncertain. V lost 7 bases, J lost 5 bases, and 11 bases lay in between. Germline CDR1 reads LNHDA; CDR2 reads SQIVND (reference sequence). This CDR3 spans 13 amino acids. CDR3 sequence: CASTSHPNEKLFF. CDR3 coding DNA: TGTGCCAGTACTTCACATCCAAATGAAAAACTGTTTTTT.

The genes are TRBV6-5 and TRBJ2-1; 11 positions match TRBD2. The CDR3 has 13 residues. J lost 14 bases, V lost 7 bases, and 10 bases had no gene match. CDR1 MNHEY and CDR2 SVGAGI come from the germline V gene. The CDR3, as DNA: TGTGCCAGCAAAAAGCTCGGACTAGCGGGCGAGTTCTTC. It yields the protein CASKKLGLAGEFF.

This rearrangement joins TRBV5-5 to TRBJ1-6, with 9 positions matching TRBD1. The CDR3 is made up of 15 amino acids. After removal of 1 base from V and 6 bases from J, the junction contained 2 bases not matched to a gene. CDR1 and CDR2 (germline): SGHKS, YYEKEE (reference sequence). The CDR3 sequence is CASSLQGQGNSPLHF. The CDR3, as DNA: TGTGCCAGCAGCTTGCAGGGACAGGGTAATTCACCCCTCCACTTT.

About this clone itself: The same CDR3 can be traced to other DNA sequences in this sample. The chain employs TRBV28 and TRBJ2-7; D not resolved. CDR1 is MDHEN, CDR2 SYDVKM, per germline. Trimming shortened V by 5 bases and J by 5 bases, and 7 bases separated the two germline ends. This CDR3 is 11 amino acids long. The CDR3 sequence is CASSPLHEQYF. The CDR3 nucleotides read TGTGCCAGCAGTCCCCTCCACGAGCAGTACTTC.

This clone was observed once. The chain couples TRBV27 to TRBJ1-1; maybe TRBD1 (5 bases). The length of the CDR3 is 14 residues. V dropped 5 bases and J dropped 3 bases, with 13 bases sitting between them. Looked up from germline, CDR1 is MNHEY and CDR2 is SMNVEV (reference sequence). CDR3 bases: TGTGCCAGCAGTCCCAGGGCGACCTACACTGAAGCTTTCTTT. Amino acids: CASSPRATYTEAFF.

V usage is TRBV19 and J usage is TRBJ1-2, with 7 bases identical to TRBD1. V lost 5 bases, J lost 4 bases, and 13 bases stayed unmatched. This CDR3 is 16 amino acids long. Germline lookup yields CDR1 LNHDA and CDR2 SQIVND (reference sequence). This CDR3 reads CASSGLQGKVSYGYTF. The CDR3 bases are TGTGCCAGTAGTGGACTACAGGGGAAGGTGTCCTATGGCTACACCTTC. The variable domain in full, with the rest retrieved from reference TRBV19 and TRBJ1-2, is DGGITQSPKYLFRKEGQNVTLSCEQNLNHDAMYWYRQDPGQGLRLIYYSQIVNDFQKGDIAEGYSVSREKKESFPLTVTSAQKNPTAFYLCASSGLQGKVSYGYTFGSGTRLTVV.